Below are 15 T cell receptor beta chains sequenced from a single sample in a study of T cells after yellow fever vaccination (dated by TCRdb to between 2018 and 2021). The treatment or condition label, as the study defines it: live attenuated yellow fever vaccine strain. The library was built by means of 5' RACE. Reads for this sample came from an Illumina HiSeq 2500. TCRdb trimmed public reads at Q25 via fastp, called clones via MiXCR and kept in-frame beta chains. Rows with one shared CDR3 protein collapse into an entry with the most common genes and DNA. Across this sample there are just under 85,000 distinct CDR3 sequences, with approximately 12% seen only once. Under 30% of the sample goes to the ten largest clones. The input for sequencing was CD8+ T cells not binding an NS4B(214-222) dextramer, sorted from PBMCs, taken more than 20 days after the first yellow fever vaccination. Read against the paper, the sample's cell subset or site label means: NS4B epitope dextramer-negative CD8 T cells. The receptors were gathered from a man in his late teens or twenties who received the YFV17D yellow fever vaccine.

This rearrangement joins TRBV6-6 to TRBJ1-1; no definite D call. Germline assignment: CDR1 MNHNY and CDR2 SVGAGI (reference sequence). V gave up 6 bases and J gave up 5 bases, with 13 bases separating them. CDR3 length: 13 amino acids. The CDR3 bases are TGTGCCAGCAGCCCCTGGACGATGACTGAAGCTTTCTTT. Encoded protein: CASSPWTMTEAFF.

The chain carries TRBV4-2 and TRBJ2-1, with TRBD2 identical over 7 bases. The CDR3 has 12 residues. Per germline, CDR1 LGHNA and CDR2 YNFKEQ. V was clipped by 6 bases and J by 13 bases; unmatched bases: 9. The CDR3 protein is CASRLGGGEQFF. DNA of the CDR3: TGTGCCAGCAGACTAGGTGGGGGGGAACAGTTCTTC.

The CDR3 DNA sequence: TGTGCCAGCAGCTTTATCATTGGGGGGCCTGCAGATACGCAGTATTTT. Translation gives CASSFIIGGPADTQYF. The chain recombines TRBV7-2 with TRBJ2-3; D may correspond to TRBD1 or TRBD2 (6 bases each). V shed 3 bases and J shed 4 bases, with 17 bases lying between them. The CDR3 contains 16 residues. CDR1 is SGHTA and CDR2 is FQGNSA in the germline V gene.

This clonotype was recorded a few times. The CDR3 loop reads CSARGGLSRDTQYF. CDR3 DNA sequence: TGCAGTGCTAGAGGCGGGCTTTCCCGGGATACGCAGTATTTT. The chain recombines TRBV20-1 with TRBJ2-3, with a tentative D call TRBD2 (5 bases). The germline gives CDR1 DFQATT, CDR2 SNEGSKA (reference sequence). V lost 1 base and J lost 6, with 14 bases in between. The CDR3 contains 14 residues.

This clonotype was counted between two and nine times. The gene calls are TRBV4-1 and TRBJ2-1, with TRBD2 matching 9 bases. In germline, CDR1 is MGHRA, CDR2 YSYEKL. CDR3 length equals 15 residues. Trimming cost V 3 bases and J 3 bases; bases outside gene matches: 3. CDR3 in DNA: TGCGCCAGCAGCCACCCAGCGGGGGGCTACAATGAGCAGTTCTTC. This encodes CASSHPAGGYNEQFF.

This clonotype appeared a few times. The CDR3 DNA reads as TGCGCCAGCAGCCAAGATCCAGGGAAGTATGGCTACACCTTC. Amino acids: CASSQDPGKYGYTF. V gene TRBV4-3 combines with J gene TRBJ1-2; tentative D call: TRBD1 (5 bases). Germline CDR1 reads LGHNA; CDR2 reads YSLEER. The CDR3 length is 14 residues. Trimming left V 0 bases short and J 5 bases short, with 10 bases between.

This clonotype was observed at least ten times. V gene TRBV12-3 or TRBV12-4 combines with J gene TRBJ2-5; D might be TRBD2 (5 bases). Trimming stripped 3 bases from V and 3 bases from J, with 8 bases between. This CDR3 has 13 residues. The DNA of the CDR3 is TGTGCCAGCAGTTTGAGGGTTAAAGAGACCCAGTACTTC. Translating gives CASSLRVKETQYF.

The J gene is TRBJ1-2, the V gene TRBV4-3; a possible D gene is TRBD1 (6 bases). V lost 0 bases to trimming and J lost 3 bases, with 11 bases between them. Germline V gives CDR1 LGHNA, CDR2 YSLEER. This CDR3 comprises 15 residues. CDR3 sequence (DNA): TGCGCCAGCAGCCAAGACGCGGACAGCGACTATGGCTACACCTTC. Translation gives CASSQDADSDYGYTF.

Only a few counts were recorded for this clonotype. The chain is built from TRBV13 and TRBJ2-5; no clear D gene. This CDR3 spans 20 amino acids. Germline assignment: CDR1 PRHDT and CDR2 FYEKMQ (reference sequence). Trimming shortened V by 1 base and J by 0 bases, and 24 bases separated the two germline ends. The CDR3 DNA reads TGTGCCAGCAGCTTAGAGGGTGGCGGACCGACCGGCACGTACCAAGAGACCCAGTACTTC. This encodes CASSLEGGGPTGTYQETQYF.

This clonotype turned up a few times. This rearrangement joins TRBV24-1 to TRBJ2-2; no firm D call. This CDR3 is built from 14 residues. Germline CDR1 reads KGHDR; CDR2 reads SFDVKD. Trimming took 3 bases from V and 9 from J, leaving 13 bases between them. In DNA, the CDR3 is TGTGCCACCAGTGATCCCGGGTCCCGGAGGGAGCTGTTTTTT. Encoded protein: CATSDPGSRRELFF.

The gene calls are TRBV11-2 and TRBJ2-1; D is unresolved. CDR1 and CDR2 from the germline V gene are SGHAT and FQNNGV. Trimming pared 5 bases from V and 5 bases from J, leaving 19 bases between. The CDR3 extends over 16 amino acids. The CDR3 here is CASSPQASTKNNEQFF. The CDR3 DNA reads TGTGCCAGCAGCCCTCAAGCTAGTACCAAGAACAATGAGCAGTTCTTC.

This clonotype was counted many times. V gene TRBV29-1 combines with J gene TRBJ2-5; D might be TRBD2 (5 bases). V lost 2 bases to trimming and J lost 3 bases, with 10 bases between them. Germline V gene sequence: CDR1 SQVTM, CDR2 ANQGSEA. The CDR3 is 13 amino acids. As DNA, the CDR3 is TGCAGCGTTGAAAAGGACTTTAAAGAGACCCAGTACTTC. The encoded protein is CSVEKDFKETQYF.

This clonotype was detected many times. CDR3: CASSQDWTGGQPQHF. CDR3 coding DNA: TGCGCCAGCAGCCAAGACTGGACAGGGGGGCAGCCCCAGCATTTT. This sequence joins TRBV4-3 and TRBJ1-5; 10 positions match TRBD1. The V gene's germline CDR1 is LGHNA and CDR2 YSLEER. This CDR3 has 15 residues. J lost 7 bases, V lost 0 bases, and 3 bases had no gene match.

This clonotype was found many times. The J gene is TRBJ1-4, the V gene TRBV6-1; no reliable D call. CDR1 is MNHNS, CDR2 SASEGT, per germline. The length of the CDR3 is 16 residues. With 5 bases removed from V and 8 bases from J, the gap between germline ends came to 21 bases. Here the CDR3 DNA reads TGTGCCAGCAGTCCCACGGAACCAACCTTATGGGAAAAACTGTTTTTT. Translation: CASSPTEPTLWEKLFF.

V gene TRBV2 combines with J gene TRBJ2-1; D is undetermined. The CDR3 sequence is 15 residues long. The germline V gene encodes CDR1 SNHLY and CDR2 FYNNEI. Trimming cost V 4 bases and J 2 bases, with 12 bases left between them. CDR3 sequence reads: CASSATRDPYNEQFF. In DNA form, the CDR3 reads TGTGCCAGCAGTGCAACTCGCGACCCCTACAATGAGCAGTTCTTC.